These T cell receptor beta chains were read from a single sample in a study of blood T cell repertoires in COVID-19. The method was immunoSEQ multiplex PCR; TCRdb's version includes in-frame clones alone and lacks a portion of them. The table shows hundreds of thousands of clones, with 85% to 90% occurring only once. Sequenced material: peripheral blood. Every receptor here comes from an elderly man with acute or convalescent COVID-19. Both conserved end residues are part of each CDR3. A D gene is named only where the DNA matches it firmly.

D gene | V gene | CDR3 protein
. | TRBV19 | CASSALPREAGEQFF
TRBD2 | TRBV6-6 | CASSPLGAGGSNEQFF
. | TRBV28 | CASRETGNTGELFF
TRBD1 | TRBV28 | CASVPGQGFYGYTF
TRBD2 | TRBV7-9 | CASSSLAGGSDTQYF
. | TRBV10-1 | CASSESAGQIYNEQFF
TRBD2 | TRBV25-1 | CASSEFPSGRPDQETQYF
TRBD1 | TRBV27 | CASSRATGNGEQFF
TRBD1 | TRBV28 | CASRPTGVTGELFF
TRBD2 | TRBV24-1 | CATSDHRLAGVTDTQYF
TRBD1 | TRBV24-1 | CATRDRGMNSPLHF
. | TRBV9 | CASSVQGDTQYF
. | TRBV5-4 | CASNWYGGTDTQYF
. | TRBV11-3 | CASSWGGSSYNEQFF
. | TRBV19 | CASSIQQGLGSPLHF
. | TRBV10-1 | CASSDTGSFLEQFF
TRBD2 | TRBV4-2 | CASSQNSGRYNEQFF
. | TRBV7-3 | CARHRALQTQYF
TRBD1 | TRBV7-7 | CASSLGTGVPDTQYF
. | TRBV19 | CASRDSGGANQPQHF
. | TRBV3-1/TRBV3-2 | CASSQVAGPNTDTQYF
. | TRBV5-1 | CASSPSGAIEETQYF
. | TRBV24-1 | CATSDFASQPQHF